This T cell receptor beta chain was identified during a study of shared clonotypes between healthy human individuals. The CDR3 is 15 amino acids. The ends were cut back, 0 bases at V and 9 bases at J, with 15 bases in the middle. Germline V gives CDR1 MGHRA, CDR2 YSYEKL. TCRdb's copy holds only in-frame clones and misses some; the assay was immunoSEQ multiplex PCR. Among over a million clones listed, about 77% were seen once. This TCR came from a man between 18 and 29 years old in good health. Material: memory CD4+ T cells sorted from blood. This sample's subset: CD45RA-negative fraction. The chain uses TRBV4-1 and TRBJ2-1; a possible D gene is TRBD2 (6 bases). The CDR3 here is CASSQEERFGGEQFF. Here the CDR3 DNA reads TGCGCCAGCAGCCAAGAAGAGAGATTCGGGGGTGAGCAGTTCTTC.